The present T cell receptor (beta chain) was sequenced within a study of blood T cell repertoires in COVID-19. Whole-study context: From the United States, Italy and Spain came samples of acute and convalescent COVID-19. The analysed material was cDNA or gDNA that came from T cells, B-cell-depleted T cells, or PBMCs.

Germline lookup yields CDR1 LGHDT and CDR2 YNNKEL (reference sequence). V gave up 4 bases and J gave up 8 bases; unmatched junction bases: 12. The CDR3 covers 15 residues. Authors' data handling: Reference gene primer amplification in the assay estimated nucleated cell counts. Libraries were prepared by immunoSEQ multiplex PCR; TCRdb keeps only in-frame clonotypes and omits some of them. Clone size and the V and J calls come from that table; the DNA yielded D and trimming. The repertoire has over 95,000 clones, roughly 79% of them found once; the top ten carry less than 11%. V gene TRBV3-1 (or the pseudogene TRBV3-2) combines with J gene TRBJ1-2, with TRBD1 identical over 8 bases. The sequencing sample was made of peripheral blood. This TCR came from a human donor in a cohort sampled during active COVID-19. CDR3 nucleotide sequence: TGTGCCAGCAGCCCCGACCCGACAGGGGTTAGGGGCTACACCTTC. Translated, it gives CASSPDPTGVRGYTF.